This TCR beta chain was recovered during a study of T cell responses to AZD1222 COVID-19 vaccine. The study's findings and limits: Mapped onto spike, vaccine-associated CD4 TCRs spanned it and were dominant at 160-218 and 743-854. Samples come after the peak T cell response, not at day 14.

About this clone itself: The antigen is undetermined.

Sequencing used immunoSEQ multiplex PCR; TCRdb keeps in-frame clones, though not all of them. The sample yields about 100,000 clones, 86% seen once. The sample here was peripheral blood, taken 28 days after the second dose of the MenACWY control vaccine. The receptor was derived from an adult who received the MenACWY meningococcal vaccine as a control.

DNA for the CDR3: TGTGCCAGCTCGAGGGACCGGGACTTGAACACTGAAGCTTTCTTT. It yields the protein CASSRDRDLNTEAFF. The chain employs TRBV2 and TRBJ1-1; a possible D gene is TRBD1 (5 bases). This CDR3 has 15 amino acids. Germline V gene sequence: CDR1 SNHLY, CDR2 FYNNEI. V lost 8 bases to trimming and J lost 0 bases, with 16 bases between them.